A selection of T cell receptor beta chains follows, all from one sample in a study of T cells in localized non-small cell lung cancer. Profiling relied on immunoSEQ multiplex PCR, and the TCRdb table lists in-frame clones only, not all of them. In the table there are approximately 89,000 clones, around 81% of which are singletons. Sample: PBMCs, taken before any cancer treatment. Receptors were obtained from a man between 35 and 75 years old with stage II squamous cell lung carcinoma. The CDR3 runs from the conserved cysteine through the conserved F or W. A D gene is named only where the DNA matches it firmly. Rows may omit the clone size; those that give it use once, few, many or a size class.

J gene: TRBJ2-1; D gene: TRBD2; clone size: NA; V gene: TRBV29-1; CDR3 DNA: TGCAGCGTTGACAACGGGAGGGCCCCCAATGAGCAGTTCTTC; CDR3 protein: CSVDNGRAPNEQFF
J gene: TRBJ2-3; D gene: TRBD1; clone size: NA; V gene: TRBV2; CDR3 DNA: TGTGCCAGCAGTTGGACAGGGGAGGACACAGATACGCAGTATTTT; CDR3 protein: CASSWTGEDTDTQYF
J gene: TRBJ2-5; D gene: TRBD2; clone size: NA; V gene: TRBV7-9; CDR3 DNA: TGTGCCAGCAGCTTACCCGGACTAGCGGGGGGACCAGAGACCCAGTACTTC; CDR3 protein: CASSLPGLAGGPETQYF
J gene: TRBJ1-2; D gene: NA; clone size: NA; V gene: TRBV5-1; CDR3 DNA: TGCGCCAGCAGCTTGTATCAGGGTGGCGCCTATGGCTACACCTTC; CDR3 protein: CASSLYQGGAYGYTF
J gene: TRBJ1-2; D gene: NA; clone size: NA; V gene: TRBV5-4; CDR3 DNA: TGTGCCAGCAGCTTGGGGAGTGGCTACACCTTC; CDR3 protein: CASSLGSGYTF
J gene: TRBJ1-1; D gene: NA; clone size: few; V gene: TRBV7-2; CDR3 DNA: TGTGCCAGCAGCTCTCTCGCCATGAACACTGAAGCTTTCTTT; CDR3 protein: CASSSLAMNTEAFF
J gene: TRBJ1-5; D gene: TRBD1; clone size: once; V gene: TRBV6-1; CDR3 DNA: TGTGCCAGCAGTGCATTTCACGGGACAGGGAATCAGCCCCAGCATTTT; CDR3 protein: CASSAFHGTGNQPQHF
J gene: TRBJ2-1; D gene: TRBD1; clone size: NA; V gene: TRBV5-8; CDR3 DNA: TGTGCCAGCTATTCACGACAGGGTATGTCAGCGTTACCCTACAATGAGCAGTTCTTC; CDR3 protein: CASYSRQGMSALPYNEQFF
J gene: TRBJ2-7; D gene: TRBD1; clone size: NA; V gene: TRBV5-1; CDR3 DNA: TGCGCCAGCAGCGCTGGACAGGGGAGAAACGAGCAGTACTTC; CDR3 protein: CASSAGQGRNEQYF
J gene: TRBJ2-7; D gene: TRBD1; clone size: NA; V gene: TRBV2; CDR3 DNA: TGTGCCAGCAGTGGCGGCCGGACAGGGGGCGTCAACGAGCAGTACTTC; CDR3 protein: CASSGGRTGGVNEQYF
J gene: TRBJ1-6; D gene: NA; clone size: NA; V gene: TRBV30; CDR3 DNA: TGTGCCTGGAGTAAGCGTGTCTTCACCTATAATTCACCCCTCCACTTT; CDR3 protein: CAWSKRVFTYNSPLHF
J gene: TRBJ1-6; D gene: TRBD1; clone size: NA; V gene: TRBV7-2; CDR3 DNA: TGTGCCAGCAGCTTGGGGACAGTCAATTCACCCCTCCACTTT; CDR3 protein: CASSLGTVNSPLHF
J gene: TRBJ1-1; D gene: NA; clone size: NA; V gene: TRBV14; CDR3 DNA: TGTGCCAGCAGCCAAGTTCGAGGGAGGGCTGAAGCTTTCTTT; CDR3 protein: CASSQVRGRAEAFF
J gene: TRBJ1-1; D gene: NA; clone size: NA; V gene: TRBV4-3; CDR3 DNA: TGCGCCAGCAGCCAAGAGTCCGACACTGAAGCTTTCTTT; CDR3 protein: CASSQESDTEAFF
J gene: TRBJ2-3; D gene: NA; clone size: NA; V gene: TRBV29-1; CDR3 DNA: TGCAGCGTGGTAGTGGGTTCTTACACAGATACGCAGTATTTT; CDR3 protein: CSVVVGSYTDTQYF
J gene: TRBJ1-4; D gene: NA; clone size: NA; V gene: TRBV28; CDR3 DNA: TGTGCCAGCAGCACCCCAGGGGTTAATGAAAAACTGTTTTTT; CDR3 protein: CASSTPGVNEKLFF
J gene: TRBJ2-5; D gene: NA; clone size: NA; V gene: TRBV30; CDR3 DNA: TGTGCCTGGAGTCCCGGGGAAGGGGGAATTTCGGAGACCCAGTACTTC; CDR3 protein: CAWSPGEGGISETQYF
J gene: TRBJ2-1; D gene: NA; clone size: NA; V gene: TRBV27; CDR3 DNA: TGTGCCAGCAGTTTAAGGTCCGGGGATGAGCAGTTCTTC; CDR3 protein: CASSLRSGDEQFF
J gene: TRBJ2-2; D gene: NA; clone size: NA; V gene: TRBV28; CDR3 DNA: TGTGCCAGCAGTTTAATGGGGGCCCCTAACACCGGGGAGCTGTTTTTT; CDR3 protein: CASSLMGAPNTGELFF
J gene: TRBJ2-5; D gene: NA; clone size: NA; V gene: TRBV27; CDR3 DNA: TGTGCCAGCAGTGTGGAGGCCCGGGGGGAGACCCAGTACTTC; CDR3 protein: CASSVEARGETQYF
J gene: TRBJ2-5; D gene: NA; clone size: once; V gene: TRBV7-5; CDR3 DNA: TGTGTCAGAAGCCAATTTGACCCGGAAGGCCAAGAGACCCAGTACTTC; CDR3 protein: CVRSQFDPEGQETQYF
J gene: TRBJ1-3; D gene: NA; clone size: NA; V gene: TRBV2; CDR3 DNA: TGTGCCAGCAGTGAAGAGGTCAGGACTTGGACTGGAAACACCATATATTTT; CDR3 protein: CASSEEVRTWTGNTIYF
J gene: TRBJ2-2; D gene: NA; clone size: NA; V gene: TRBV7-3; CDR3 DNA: TGTGCCAGCAGCTTAACCCCCCGGGCAGTTGCCGGGGAGCTGTTTTTT; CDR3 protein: CASSLTPRAVAGELFF
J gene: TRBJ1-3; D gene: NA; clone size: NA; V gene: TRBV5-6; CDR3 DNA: TGTGCCAGCAGCTTACGGTTGGGCAGACCGCTCTCTGGAAACACCATATATTTT; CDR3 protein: CASSLRLGRPLSGNTIYF
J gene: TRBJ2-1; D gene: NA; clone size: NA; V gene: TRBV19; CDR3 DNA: TGTGCCAGTAGTACCGGGGTCCACAATGAGCAGTTCTTC; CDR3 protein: CASSTGVHNEQFF
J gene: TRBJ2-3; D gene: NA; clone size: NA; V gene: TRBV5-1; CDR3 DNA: TGTGCCAGCATCTGGGGGGTTAGAACAGATACGCAGTATTTT; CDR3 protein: CASIWGVRTDTQYF
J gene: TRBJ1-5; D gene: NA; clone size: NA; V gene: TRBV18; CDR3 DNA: TGTGCCAGCTCACAACAGCCTAGCAATCAGCCCCAGCATTTT; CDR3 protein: CASSQQPSNQPQHF
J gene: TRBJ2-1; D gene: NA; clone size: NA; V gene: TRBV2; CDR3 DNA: TGTGCCACCCAAACGGACGGAGCCGCCTACAATGAGCAGTTCTTC; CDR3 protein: CATQTDGAAYNEQFF
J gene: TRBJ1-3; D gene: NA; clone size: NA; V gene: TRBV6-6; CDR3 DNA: TGTGCCAGCCTAGGCGCGGGGAAAACGGGAAACACCATATATTTT; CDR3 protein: CASLGAGKTGNTIYF
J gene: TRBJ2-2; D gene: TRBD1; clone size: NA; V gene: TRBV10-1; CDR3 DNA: TGCGCCAGCATTGGACAGGGGGGAAGCGGCGGGGAGCTGTTTTTT; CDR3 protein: CASIGQGGSGGELFF
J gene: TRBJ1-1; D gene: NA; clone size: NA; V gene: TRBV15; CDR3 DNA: TGTGCCACCAGTTATGGGACGCGAAGTGAAGCTTTCTTT; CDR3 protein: CATSYGTRSEAFF
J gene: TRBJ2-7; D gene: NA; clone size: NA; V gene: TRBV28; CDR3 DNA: TGTGCCAGCAGTCCCTCCTCGACTGAAGGGGATTACGAGCAGTACTTC; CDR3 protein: CASSPSSTEGDYEQYF
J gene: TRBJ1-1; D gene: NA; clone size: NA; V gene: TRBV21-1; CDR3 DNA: TGTGCCAGCAGCAAAAGACCACTACTCCTCGGTGTTGAAGCTTTCTTT; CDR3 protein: CASSKRPLLLGVEAFF
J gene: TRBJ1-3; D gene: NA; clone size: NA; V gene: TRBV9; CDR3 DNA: TGTGCCAGCAGCTCGGAGGGGTCTCGGGCGGGGAACACCATATATTTT; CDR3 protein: CASSSEGSRAGNTIYF
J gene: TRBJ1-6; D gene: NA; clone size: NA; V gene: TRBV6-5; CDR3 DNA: TGTGCCAGCAGTTACTCCTCCGGACACAATTCACCCCTCCACTTT; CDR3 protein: CASSYSSGHNSPLHF
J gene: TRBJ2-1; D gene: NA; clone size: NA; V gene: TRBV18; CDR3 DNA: TGTGCCAGCTCACCAAGAGGGACCTCCTACAATGAGCAGTTCTTC; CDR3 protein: CASSPRGTSYNEQFF
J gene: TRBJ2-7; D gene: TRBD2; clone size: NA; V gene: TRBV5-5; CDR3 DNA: TGTGCCAGCAGCTTGGTTGCTAGCGGCTACGAGCAGTACTTC; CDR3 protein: CASSLVASGYEQYF
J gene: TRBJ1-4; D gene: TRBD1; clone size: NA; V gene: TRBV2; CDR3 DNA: TGTGCCGCCAAAGACAGGGCTAATGAAAAACTGTTTTTT; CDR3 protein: CAAKDRANEKLFF
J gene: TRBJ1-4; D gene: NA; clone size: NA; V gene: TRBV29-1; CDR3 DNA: TGCAGCGTTGAACCCCTCCAAGATTCAACTAATGAAAAACTGTTTTTT; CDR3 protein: CSVEPLQDSTNEKLFF